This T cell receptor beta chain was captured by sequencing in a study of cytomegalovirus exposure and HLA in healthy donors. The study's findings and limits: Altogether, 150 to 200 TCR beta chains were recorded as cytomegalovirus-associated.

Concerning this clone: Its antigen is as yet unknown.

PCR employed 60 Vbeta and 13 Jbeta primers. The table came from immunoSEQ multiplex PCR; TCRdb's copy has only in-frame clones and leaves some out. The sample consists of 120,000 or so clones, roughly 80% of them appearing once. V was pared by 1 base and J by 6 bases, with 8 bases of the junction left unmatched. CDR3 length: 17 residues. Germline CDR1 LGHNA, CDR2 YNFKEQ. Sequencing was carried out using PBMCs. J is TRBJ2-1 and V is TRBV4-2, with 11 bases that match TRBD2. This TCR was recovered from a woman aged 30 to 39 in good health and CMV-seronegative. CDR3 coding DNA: TGTGCCAGCAGCCAAGGAACCTTTCTAGCGGGAGGCAATGAGCAGTTCTTC. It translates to CASSQGTFLAGGNEQFF.